Described below is a single T cell receptor (beta chain) sequence and its context. Antigen unknown. This CDR3 region has 16 residues. Germline CDR1 is LNHDA and CDR2 is SQIVND (reference sequence). V lost 5 bases, J lost 1 base, and 10 bases stayed unmatched. This sample is drawn from a study of CD4+ T cells in melanoma. The data were produced by immunoSEQ multiplex PCR, yet TCRdb's version contains in-frame clones alone and is incomplete. This table holds some 110,000 clones, roughly 90% found once. General study points: Neoantigen-specific CD4+ T cells in melanoma reportedly had diverse differentiation states. CD8+ T cell, macrophage and B cell function reportedly correlated with neoantigen-specific CD4+ T cells.

Sequenced sample: peripheral blood. This receptor was identified in a human donor with melanoma. J is TRBJ2-5 and V is TRBV19; 7 positions agree with TRBD1. CDR3 in amino acids: CASSHPGTDLQETQYF. In nucleotides, the CDR3 is TGTGCCAGTAGTCACCCCGGGACAGACCTCCAAGAGACCCAGTACTTC. The full variable domain, rest sourced from reference TRBV19 and TRBJ2-5, is DGGITQSPKYLFRKEGQNVTLSCEQNLNHDAMYWYRQDPGQGLRLIYYSQIVNDFQKGDIAEGYSVSREKKESFPLTVTSAQKNPTAFYLCASSHPGTDLQETQYFGPGTRLLVL.